This is a list of T cell receptor beta chains from one sample in a study of blood T cell repertoires in COVID-19. Data came from immunoSEQ multiplex PCR; TCRdb stores just in-frame clones and leaves some out. In the table there are around 200,000 clones, 80% to 90% of which are singletons. Sequences were obtained from peripheral blood. Receptors were obtained from a man in his 60s with acute or convalescent COVID-19. CDR3s include the opening cysteine and the closing phenylalanine or tryptophan. A D gene is named only where the DNA matches it firmly. Size is omitted from some rows. Given values are once, few, many or a class for expanded clones.

D gene: NA
clone size: NA
J gene: TRBJ2-7
V gene: TRBV28
CDR3 protein: CASSTRLVVSEQYF
CDR3 DNA: TGTGCCAGCAGTACTCGTTTAGTGGTATCCGAGCAGTACTTC

D gene: NA
clone size: NA
J gene: TRBJ1-5
V gene: TRBV6-5
CDR3 protein: CASISGISNQPQHF
CDR3 DNA: TGTGCCAGCATCTCAGGAATAAGCAATCAGCCCCAGCATTTT

D gene: NA
clone size: NA
J gene: TRBJ1-1
V gene: TRBV7-2
CDR3 protein: CASSREGRGTEAFF
CDR3 DNA: TGTGCCAGCAGCCGGGAGGGGAGGGGGACTGAAGCTTTCTTT

D gene: NA
clone size: NA
J gene: TRBJ1-5
V gene: TRBV27
CDR3 protein: CASSLSRVNNQPQHF
CDR3 DNA: TGTGCCAGCAGTTTATCCAGGGTGAACAATCAGCCCCAGCATTTT

D gene: TRBD1
clone size: NA
J gene: TRBJ2-7
V gene: TRBV10-3
CDR3 protein: CAISETTGTGGEQYF
CDR3 DNA: TGTGCCATCAGTGAAACTACCGGGACAGGGGGCGAGCAGTACTTC

D gene: NA
clone size: once
J gene: TRBJ2-5
V gene: TRBV12-3/TRBV12-4
CDR3 protein: CASRAWETQYF
CDR3 DNA: TGTGCCAGCAGAGCGTGGGAGACCCAGTACTTC

D gene: TRBD1
clone size: NA
J gene: TRBJ2-7
V gene: TRBV6-5
CDR3 protein: CASSFQGAEQYF
CDR3 DNA: TGTGCCAGCAGTTTTCAGGGGGCCGAGCAGTACTTC

D gene: TRBD1
clone size: NA
J gene: TRBJ2-1
V gene: TRBV9
CDR3 protein: CASSAGQGAGVFF
CDR3 DNA: TGTGCCAGCAGCGCCGGACAGGGGGCAGGAGTGTTCTTC

D gene: TRBD2
clone size: NA
J gene: TRBJ2-7
V gene: TRBV5-1
CDR3 protein: CASSLRTSGTDEQYF
CDR3 DNA: TGCGCCAGCAGCCTACGGACTAGCGGGACCGACGAGCAGTACTTC

D gene: TRBD1
clone size: NA
J gene: TRBJ2-7
V gene: TRBV10-3
CDR3 protein: CAINPGGYEQYF
CDR3 DNA: TGTGCCATCAACCCAGGGGGCTACGAGCAGTACTTC

D gene: TRBD2
clone size: NA
J gene: TRBJ2-5
V gene: TRBV3-1/TRBV3-2
CDR3 protein: CASTQREAQETQYF
CDR3 DNA: TGTGCCAGCACCCAGCGGGAGGCCCAAGAGACCCAGTACTTC

D gene: NA
clone size: NA
J gene: TRBJ1-3
V gene: TRBV6-6
CDR3 protein: CASSYSQGSGNTIYF
CDR3 DNA: TGTGCCAGCAGTTACTCCCAGGGGTCTGGAAACACCATATATTTT

D gene: NA
clone size: NA
J gene: TRBJ1-2
V gene: TRBV19
CDR3 protein: CASTPTGGGGYTF
CDR3 DNA: TGTGCCAGTACCCCGACGGGGGGAGGTGGCTACACCTTC

D gene: NA
clone size: once
J gene: TRBJ1-5
V gene: TRBV7-9
CDR3 protein: CASSSGQTNQPQHF
CDR3 DNA: TGTGCCAGCAGCTCAGGACAGACCAATCAGCCCCAGCATTTT

D gene: NA
clone size: NA
J gene: TRBJ2-4
V gene: TRBV27
CDR3 protein: CASSFSGWRNIQYF
CDR3 DNA: TGTGCCAGCAGTTTTTCAGGGTGGAGAAACATTCAGTACTTC

D gene: NA
clone size: NA
J gene: TRBJ2-1
V gene: TRBV7-3
CDR3 protein: CASSSTAVGHPEQFF
CDR3 DNA: TGTGCCAGCAGCTCAACAGCGGTCGGTCACCCGGAGCAGTTCTTC

D gene: TRBD2
clone size: NA
J gene: TRBJ2-5
V gene: TRBV20-1
CDR3 protein: CSASGGRGSDQETQYF
CDR3 DNA: TGCAGTGCTAGTGGCGGGAGGGGGTCCGATCAAGAGACCCAATACTTC

D gene: NA
clone size: few
J gene: TRBJ2-3
V gene: TRBV7-3
CDR3 protein: CASSFSSGTDTQYF
CDR3 DNA: TGTGCCAGCAGCTTTTCTAGCGGCACAGATACGCAGTATTTT

D gene: TRBD1
clone size: once
J gene: TRBJ2-7
V gene: TRBV20-1
CDR3 protein: CSATDRVYEQYF
CDR3 DNA: TGCAGTGCTACTGACAGGGTCTACGAGCAGTACTTC

D gene: NA
clone size: NA
J gene: TRBJ2-1
V gene: TRBV6-4
CDR3 protein: CASSDFASNEQFF
CDR3 DNA: TGTGCCAGCAGTGACTTTGCGAGCAATGAGCAGTTCTTC

D gene: TRBD2
clone size: few
J gene: TRBJ2-1
V gene: TRBV5-4
CDR3 protein: CASSIGLAGPLNEQFF
CDR3 DNA: TGTGCCAGCAGCATAGGACTAGCGGGACCCCTGAATGAGCAGTTCTTC

D gene: TRBD2
clone size: NA
J gene: TRBJ2-5
V gene: TRBV28
CDR3 protein: CASSFFREGGETQYF
CDR3 DNA: TGTGCCAGCAGTTTTTTCCGGGAGGGAGGAGAGACCCAGTACTTC

D gene: TRBD1
clone size: once
J gene: TRBJ2-7
V gene: TRBV28
CDR3 protein: CASSSLGTGDEQYF
CDR3 DNA: TGTGCCAGCAGTTCCCTGGGGACAGGGGACGAGCAGTACTTC

D gene: NA
clone size: NA
J gene: TRBJ2-7
V gene: TRBV21-1
CDR3 protein: CARTNRGLEQYF
CDR3 DNA: TGTGCCAGGACCAACAGGGGGCTCGAGCAGTACTTC

D gene: NA
clone size: NA
J gene: TRBJ2-3
V gene: TRBV5-1
CDR3 protein: CASSPRDSTDTQYF
CDR3 DNA: TGCGCCAGCAGCCCCCGGGACTCCACAGATACGCAGTATTTT

D gene: TRBD2
clone size: NA
J gene: TRBJ2-1
V gene: TRBV28
CDR3 protein: CATQGLAFVYEQFF
CDR3 DNA: TGTGCCACCCAAGGACTAGCTTTTGTTTATGAGCAGTTCTTC

D gene: TRBD2
clone size: NA
J gene: TRBJ2-3
V gene: TRBV28
CDR3 protein: CASSLSSGRAPDTQYF
CDR3 DNA: TGTGCCAGCAGTTTGAGTAGCGGGAGGGCCCCAGATACGCAGTATTTT

D gene: TRBD2
clone size: NA
J gene: TRBJ2-7
V gene: TRBV5-1
CDR3 protein: CASSSGTSGTYEQYF
CDR3 DNA: TGCGCCAGCAGCTCCGGGACTAGCGGAACCTACGAGCAGTACTTC

D gene: NA
clone size: few
J gene: TRBJ1-2
V gene: TRBV10-3
CDR3 protein: CAISEIERGRAYGYTF
CDR3 DNA: TGTGCCATCAGTGAGATCGAGAGGGGGAGGGCCTATGGCTACACCTTC

D gene: NA
clone size: NA
J gene: TRBJ1-3
V gene: TRBV12-3/TRBV12-4
CDR3 protein: CASSLLGNTIYF
CDR3 DNA: TGTGCCAGCAGTTTACTCGGAAACACCATATATTTT

D gene: NA
clone size: NA
J gene: TRBJ2-1
V gene: TRBV4-1
CDR3 protein: CASSSQWLDEQFF
CDR3 DNA: TGCGCCAGCAGCTCTCAGTGGCTTGATGAGCAGTTCTTC

D gene: NA
clone size: NA
J gene: TRBJ1-4
V gene: TRBV10-3
CDR3 protein: CAISENPRVPNEKLFF
CDR3 DNA: TGTGCCATCAGTGAGAACCCCCGGGTTCCTAATGAAAAACTGTTTTTT

D gene: NA
clone size: NA
J gene: TRBJ1-2
V gene: TRBV7-3
CDR3 protein: CASSPSPGYGYTF
CDR3 DNA: TGTGCCAGCAGCCCAAGCCCCGGGTATGGCTACACCTTC

D gene: TRBD1
clone size: NA
J gene: TRBJ1-2
V gene: TRBV4-2
CDR3 protein: CASRDRSNYGYTF
CDR3 DNA: TGTGCCAGCCGGGACAGGAGTAACTATGGCTACACCTTC

D gene: NA
clone size: NA
J gene: TRBJ2-3
V gene: TRBV6-5
CDR3 protein: CASSYFPSTDTQYF
CDR3 DNA: TGTGCCAGCAGTTACTTTCCTAGCACAGATACGCAGTATTTT

D gene: TRBD2
clone size: NA
J gene: TRBJ2-2
V gene: TRBV6-2/TRBV6-3
CDR3 protein: CASSYVGAGGAGELFF
CDR3 DNA: TGTGCCAGCAGTTACGTCGGAGCGGGAGGGGCGGGGGAGCTGTTTTTT

D gene: NA
clone size: NA
J gene: TRBJ2-1
V gene: TRBV7-3
CDR3 protein: CASSLTAVSYEQFF
CDR3 DNA: TGTGCCAGCAGCTTAACGGCTGTTAGCTATGAGCAGTTCTTC

D gene: TRBD1
clone size: NA
J gene: TRBJ2-7
V gene: TRBV28
CDR3 protein: CASRRDRTYEQYF
CDR3 DNA: TGTGCCAGCAGACGGGACAGAACCTACGAGCAGTACTTC

D gene: NA
clone size: medium-sized
J gene: TRBJ1-1
V gene: TRBV19
CDR3 protein: CASSTTVNTEAFF
CDR3 DNA: TGTGCCAGTAGTACGACAGTGAACACTGAAGCTTTCTTT

D gene: TRBD2
clone size: once
J gene: TRBJ2-1
V gene: TRBV6-5
CDR3 protein: CASTPRASGYNEQFF
CDR3 DNA: TGTGCCAGCACCCCCCGGGCTAGCGGATACAATGAGCAGTTCTTC

D gene: NA
clone size: NA
J gene: TRBJ2-3
V gene: TRBV7-2
CDR3 protein: CASSSRLGSSTDTQYF
CDR3 DNA: TGTGCCAGCAGCTCGCGACTAGGCTCGAGCACAGATACGCAGTATTTT

D gene: NA
clone size: NA
J gene: TRBJ2-7
V gene: TRBV6-5
CDR3 protein: CASSLAVSYEQYF
CDR3 DNA: TGTGCCAGCAGCCTCGCAGTCTCCTACGAGCAGTACTTC

D gene: TRBD1
clone size: NA
J gene: TRBJ2-5
V gene: TRBV5-1
CDR3 protein: CASSYQDRAQETQYF
CDR3 DNA: TGCGCCAGCAGCTACCAAGACAGGGCACAAGAGACCCAGTACTTC

D gene: TRBD2
clone size: NA
J gene: TRBJ2-7
V gene: TRBV2
CDR3 protein: CASRETSGYKYEQYF
CDR3 DNA: TGTGCCAGCAGAGAGACTAGCGGGTATAAGTACGAGCAGTACTTC

D gene: TRBD1
clone size: NA
J gene: TRBJ1-1
V gene: TRBV6-2/TRBV6-3
CDR3 protein: CASSTRDRGGTNTEAFF
CDR3 DNA: TGTGCCAGCAGTACCCGGGACAGGGGAGGTACGAACACTGAAGCTTTCTTT

D gene: NA
clone size: NA
J gene: TRBJ2-7
V gene: TRBV18
CDR3 protein: CASSPGSATYEQYF
CDR3 DNA: TGTGCCAGCTCACCAGGGAGTGCGACCTACGAGCAGTACTTC

D gene: NA
clone size: few
J gene: TRBJ2-7
V gene: TRBV21-1
CDR3 protein: CASSKYMGQGIYEQYF
CDR3 DNA: TGTGCCAGCAGCAAATATATGGGACAGGGGATCTACGAGCAGTACTTC

D gene: TRBD1
clone size: NA
J gene: TRBJ1-6
V gene: TRBV9
CDR3 protein: CASNPIGTGSSPLHF
CDR3 DNA: TGTGCCAGCAACCCTATCGGGACAGGGTCTTCACCCCTCCACTTT

D gene: TRBD2
clone size: NA
J gene: TRBJ2-5
V gene: TRBV4-1
CDR3 protein: CASSQPFRRAGAQETQYF
CDR3 DNA: TGCGCCAGCAGCCAGCCGTTCCGCCGAGCGGGAGCCCAAGAGACCCAGTACTTC

D gene: NA
clone size: once
J gene: TRBJ2-7
V gene: TRBV3-1/TRBV3-2
CDR3 protein: CASSATEYEQYF
CDR3 DNA: TGTGCCAGCAGCGCGACAGAGTACGAGCAGTACTTC

D gene: NA
clone size: NA
J gene: TRBJ2-1
V gene: TRBV7-9
CDR3 protein: CASSLVGQPYNEQFF
CDR3 DNA: TGTGCCAGCAGCTTAGTCGGACAGCCCTACAATGAGCAGTTCTTC

D gene: TRBD2
clone size: NA
J gene: TRBJ2-3
V gene: TRBV10-3
CDR3 protein: CAIKTGEGRGDTQYF
CDR3 DNA: TGTGCCATCAAGACCGGGGAGGGCCGGGGAGATACGCAGTATTTT

D gene: NA
clone size: NA
J gene: TRBJ1-2
V gene: TRBV7-9
CDR3 protein: CASSPGLQGYTF
CDR3 DNA: TGTGCCAGCAGCCCCGGACTCCAAGGCTACACCTTC